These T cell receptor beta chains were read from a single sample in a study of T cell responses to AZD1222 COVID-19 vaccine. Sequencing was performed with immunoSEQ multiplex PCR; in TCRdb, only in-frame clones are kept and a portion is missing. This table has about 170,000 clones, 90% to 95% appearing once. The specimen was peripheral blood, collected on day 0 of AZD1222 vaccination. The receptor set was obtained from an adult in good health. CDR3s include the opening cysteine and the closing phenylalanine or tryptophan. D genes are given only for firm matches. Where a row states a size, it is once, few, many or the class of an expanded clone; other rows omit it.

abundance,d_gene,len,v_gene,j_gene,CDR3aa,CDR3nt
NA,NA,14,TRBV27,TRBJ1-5,CASRAGYSNQPQHF,TGTGCCAGCAGGGCAGGGTATAGCAATCAGCCCCAGCATTTT
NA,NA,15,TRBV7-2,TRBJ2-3,CASSSTGLVTDTQYF,TGTGCCAGCTCTTCGACGGGGCTTGTCACAGATACGCAGTATTTT
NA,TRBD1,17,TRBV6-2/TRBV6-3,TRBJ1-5,CASSGANRDSLNQPQHF,TGTGCCAGCAGTGGGGCCAACCGGGACAGTCTCAATCAGCCCCAGCATTTT
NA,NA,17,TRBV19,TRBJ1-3,CASSPTWTAHSGNTIYF,TGTGCCAGTAGTCCCACCTGGACAGCACATTCTGGAAACACCATATATTTT
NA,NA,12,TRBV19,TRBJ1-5,CASRAKGQPQHF,TGTGCCAGTAGGGCGAAGGGTCAGCCCCAGCATTTT
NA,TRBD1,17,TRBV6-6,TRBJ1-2,CASSRIPRQGKNYGYTF,TGTGCCAGCAGTCGCATACCCCGACAGGGAAAAAACTATGGCTACACCTTC
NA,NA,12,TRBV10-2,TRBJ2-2,CAGLAWGGELFF,TGCGCCGGTTTGGCCTGGGGCGGGGAGCTGTTTTTT
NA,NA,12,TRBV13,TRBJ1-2,CASGRQHYGYTF,TGTGCCAGCGGGAGACAACACTATGGCTACACCTTC
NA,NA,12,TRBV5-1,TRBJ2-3,CASSTGTDTQYF,TGCGCCAGCAGCACGGGCACAGATACGCAGTATTTT
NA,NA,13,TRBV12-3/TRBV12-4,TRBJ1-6,CASGFLQGSPLHF,TGTGCCAGCGGGTTCCTACAGGGTTCACCCCTCCACTTT
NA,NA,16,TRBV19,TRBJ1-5,CASSLPQGIGNQPQHF,TGTGCCAGTAGCCTTCCCCAGGGTATTGGCAATCAGCCCCAGCATTTT
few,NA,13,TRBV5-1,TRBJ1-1,CASSLAGNTEAFF,TGCGCCAGCAGCTTGGCCGGGAACACTGAAGCTTTCTTT
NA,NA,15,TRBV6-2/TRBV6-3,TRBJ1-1,CASSYSRMGPTEAFF,TGTGCCAGCAGTTACTCGAGAATGGGGCCCACTGAAGCTTTCTTT
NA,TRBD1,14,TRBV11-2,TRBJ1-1,CASSRRGWTGEAFF,TGTGCCAGCAGCCGGAGGGGCTGGACAGGGGAAGCTTTCTTT
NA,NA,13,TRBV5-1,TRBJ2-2,CASNEMNTGELFF,TGCGCCAGCAACGAGATGAACACCGGGGAGCTGTTTTTT
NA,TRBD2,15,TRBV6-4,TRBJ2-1,CASSDYITGLSEQFF,TGTGCCAGCAGTGACTACATTACGGGACTATCGGAGCAGTTCTTC
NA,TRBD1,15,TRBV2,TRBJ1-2,CASSVRQGPNYGYTF,TGTGCCAGCAGTGTCAGACAGGGGCCAAACTATGGCTACACCTTC
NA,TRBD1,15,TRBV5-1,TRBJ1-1,CASSSLGQLNTEAFF,TGCGCCAGCAGCTCCCTGGGACAGCTGAACACTGAAGCTTTCTTT
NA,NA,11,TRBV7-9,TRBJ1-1,CASSWDTEAFF,TGTGCCAGCAGCTGGGACACTGAAGCTTTCTTT
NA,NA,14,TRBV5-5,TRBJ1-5,CASSLDREGQPQHF,TGTGCCAGCAGCTTGGACAGGGAAGGTCAGCCCCAGCATTTT
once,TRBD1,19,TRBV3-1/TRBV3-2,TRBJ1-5,CASSQDRGTGGRGNQPQHF,TGTGCCAGCAGCCAAGATCGAGGGACAGGTGGCCGGGGCAATCAGCCCCAGCATTTT
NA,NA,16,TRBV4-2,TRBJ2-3,CASSQERTIRTDTQYF,TGTGCCAGCAGCCAAGAAAGGACTATTCGCACAGATACGCAGTATTTT
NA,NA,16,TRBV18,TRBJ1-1,CASSPSNSKVNTEAFF,TGTGCCAGCTCACCATCTAATTCTAAGGTCAACACTGAAGCTTTCTTT
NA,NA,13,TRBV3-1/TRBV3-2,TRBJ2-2,CASTDSNTGELFF,TGTGCCAGCACAGACAGCAACACCGGGGAGCTGTTTTTT
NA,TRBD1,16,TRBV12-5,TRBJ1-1,CASGLVPDRVDTEAFF,TGTGCTAGTGGTTTGGTACCCGACAGGGTGGATACTGAAGCTTTCTTT
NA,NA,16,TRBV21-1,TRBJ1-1,CASSKLGIRQNTEAFF,TGTGCCAGCAGCAAATTAGGTATACGACAGAACACTGAAGCTTTCTTT
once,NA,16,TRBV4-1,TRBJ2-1,CASSQIGTGIYNEQFF,TGCGCCAGCAGCCAAATCGGGACTGGGATATACAATGAGCAGTTCTTC
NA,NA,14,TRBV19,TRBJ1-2,CASSPNGRDYGYTF,TGTGCCAGTAGTCCGAACGGACGGGACTATGGCTACACCTTC
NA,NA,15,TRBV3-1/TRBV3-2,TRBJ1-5,CASSLRAGIDQPQHF,TGTGCCAGCAGCTTAAGGGCAGGGATCGATCAGCCCCAGCATTTT
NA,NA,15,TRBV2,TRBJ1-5,CASSFSSQGNQPQHF,TGTGCCAGCAGTTTCAGCTCGCAGGGTAATCAGCCCCAGCATTTT
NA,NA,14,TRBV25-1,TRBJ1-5,CASSEWGVSQPQHF,TGTGCCAGCAGTGAATGGGGGGTTAGTCAGCCCCAGCATTTT
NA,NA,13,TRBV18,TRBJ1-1,CASSPAANTEAFF,TGTGCCAGCTCACCGGCGGCGAACACTGAAGCTTTCTTT
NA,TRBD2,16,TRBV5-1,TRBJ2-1,CASSFTGLAEANEQFF,TGCGCCAGCAGCTTTACCGGACTAGCGGAGGCCAATGAGCAGTTCTTC
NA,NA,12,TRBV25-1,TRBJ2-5,CASSNYQETQYF,TGTGCCAGCAGTAACTACCAAGAGACCCAGTACTTC
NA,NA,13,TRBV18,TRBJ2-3,CASSPSGTSSQYF,TGTGCCAGCTCACCCTCCGGGACAAGTTCGCAGTATTTT
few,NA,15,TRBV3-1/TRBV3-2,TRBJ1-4,CASSQTPGPNEKLFF,TGTGCCAGCAGCCAAACCCCGGGACCTAATGAAAAACTGTTTTTT
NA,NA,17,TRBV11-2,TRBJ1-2,CASSSQPTRGIVYGYTF,TGTGCCAGCAGCTCGCAACCCACCAGGGGAATCGTCTATGGCTACACCTTC
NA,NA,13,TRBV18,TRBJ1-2,CASSHGTRARYTF,TGTGCCAGCTCCCACGGGACAAGGGCTCGCTACACCTTC
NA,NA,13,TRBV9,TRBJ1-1,CASSVAQNTEAFF,TGTGCCAGCAGCGTAGCACAGAACACTGAAGCTTTCTTT
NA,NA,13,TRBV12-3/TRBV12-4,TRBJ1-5,CASSLDGRQPQHF,TGTGCCAGCAGCCTAGACGGCCGACAGCCCCAGCATTTT
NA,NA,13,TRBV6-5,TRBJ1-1,CASSYLAKTEAFF,TGTGCCAGCAGCTACTTGGCCAAAACTGAAGCTTTCTTT
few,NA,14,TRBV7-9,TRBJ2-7,CASSLVAGPYEQYF,TGTGCCAGCAGCTTGGTGGCAGGGCCCTACGAGCAGTACTTC
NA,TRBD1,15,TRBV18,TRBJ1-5,CASSPPQGGNQPQHF,TGTGCCAGCTCACCACCGCAGGGGGGCAATCAGCCCCAGCATTTT